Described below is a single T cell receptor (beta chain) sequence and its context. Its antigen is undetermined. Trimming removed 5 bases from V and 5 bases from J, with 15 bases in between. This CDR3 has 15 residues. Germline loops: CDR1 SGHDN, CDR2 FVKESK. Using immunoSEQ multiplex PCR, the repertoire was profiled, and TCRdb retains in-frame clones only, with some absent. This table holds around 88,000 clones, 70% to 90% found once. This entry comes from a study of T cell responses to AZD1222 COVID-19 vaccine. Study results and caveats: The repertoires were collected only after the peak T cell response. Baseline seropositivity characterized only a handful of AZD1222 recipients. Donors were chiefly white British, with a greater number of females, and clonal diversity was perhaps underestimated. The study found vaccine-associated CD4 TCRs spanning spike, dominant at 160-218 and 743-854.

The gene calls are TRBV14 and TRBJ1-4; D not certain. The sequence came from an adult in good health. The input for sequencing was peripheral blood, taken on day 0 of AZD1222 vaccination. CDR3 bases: TGTGCCAGCAGCTACAGAACAGCTAACAATGAAAAACTGTTTTTT. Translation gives CASSYRTANNEKLFF.